Shown below are 32 T cell receptor beta chains from a single sample sequenced in a study of molecular identifiers for immune sequencing clone quantification. TCRdb processed the PCR reads anew with MiXCR; each CDR3 protein has one entry. The table records approximately 10,000 distinct CDR3 sequences, around 17% of them present only once. The material sequenced was naive CD8+ T cells from blood, with Jurkat cell RNA spiked in. Subset meaning: FACS-sorted CD8+CD4-CCR7+CD45RA+ naive T cells. The origin of the receptors is a human donor in good health. Some libraries in this study had Jurkat cell RNA spiked in.

Regarding this clonotype: The CDR3 ends on some other residue instead of the conserved phenylalanine or tryptophan, so this is likely a read error. V and J are TRBV13 and TRBJ2-7, with D hard to call. CDR3 length: 14 residues. Germline CDR1 is PRHDT and CDR2 is FYEKMQ (reference sequence). Trimming took 0 bases from V and 3 from J, leaving 9 bases between them. As DNA, the CDR3 is TGTGCCAGCAGCTTAGGAGGGTATAGCTACGAGCAGTACCTC. As protein: CASSLGGYSYEQYL.

A note on this clonotype: A read error may explain this, as a much larger clone is one base away. V gene TRBV13 combines with J gene TRBJ2-3; unclear D gene. The DNA matches TRBJ1-5 better at its end, which makes the J call doubtful. The length of the CDR3 is 11 residues. CDR1 is PRHDT, CDR2 FYEKMQ, per germline (reference sequence). The DNA of the CDR3 is TGTGCCAGCAGCCATTCAGATACGCAGCATTTT. It encodes CASSHSDTQHF.

This clonotype was counted ten times or more. The chain links TRBV2 to TRBJ1-2, with D tentatively TRBD1 (5 bases). The V end lost 5 bases, the J end lost 0 bases, and 13 bases lay between the germline ends. This CDR3 contains 15 residues. CDR1 is SNHLY and CDR2 is FYNNEI in the germline V gene. CDR3 protein: CASSPPGGANYGYTF. In DNA, the CDR3 is TGTGCCAGCAGTCCACCGGGGGGAGCTAACTATGGCTACACCTTC.

The rearrangement uses TRBV5-1 and TRBJ2-7, with D perhaps matching TRBD2 (5 bases). CDR3 size: 14 residues. Germline CDR1 reads SGHRS; CDR2 reads YFSETQ. V lost 2 bases, J lost 4 bases, and 13 bases lay in between. CDR3 sequence reads: CASSLRTEDYEQYF. In nucleotides, the CDR3 is TGCGCCAGCAGCTTAAGGACGGAGGATTACGAGCAGTACTTC.

The sample holds many counts of this clonotype. The genes are TRBV12-3 or TRBV12-4 and TRBJ2-7; no definite D call. CDR3 length equals 14 residues. Trimming pared 5 bases from V and 4 bases from J, leaving 15 bases between. In DNA, the CDR3 is TGTGCCAGCAGTGCAAGTCTTTCGTGGTACGAGCAGTACTTC. Translated: CASSASLSWYEQYF.

This clonotype is judged medium-sized (0.01 to 0.1%). The chain uses TRBV19 and TRBJ2-3; D is uncertain. V lost 5 bases and J 2 bases, leaving 20 bases between the germline ends. Per the germline V gene, CDR1 is LNHDA and CDR2 is SQIVND (reference sequence). This CDR3 is built from 17 residues. The CDR3 loop is CASSPSPTGSYTDTQYF. CDR3 DNA sequence: TGTGCCAGTAGTCCTTCTCCGACCGGAAGCTACACAGATACGCAGTATTTT.

Remarks on this clonotype: Just one base apart from a much larger clone, this may be a read error. The V and J genes are TRBV5-1 and TRBJ1-2; D possibly corresponds to TRBD1 (6 bases). From germline, CDR1 is SGHRS and CDR2 YFSETQ. Trimming took 0 bases from V and 7 from J, leaving 10 bases between them. The CDR3 sequence is 13 residues long. The CDR3 bases are TGCGCCAGCAGCTTGGTGGACAGTGGTGGCTACACCTTC. Translating gives CASSLVDSGGYTF.

By proportion, this clonotype is medium-sized. J is TRBJ2-3 and V is TRBV24-1; D uncertain. This CDR3 contains 13 residues. The V end lost 0 bases, the J end lost 6 bases, and 6 bases lay between the germline ends. Germline V gives CDR1 KGHDR, CDR2 SFDVKD. The CDR3 nucleotides read TGTGCCACCAGTGATTTGGCCGCGGATACGCAGTATTTT. Amino acid sequence: CATSDLAADTQYF.

This clonotype appeared a single time. A single base separates this from a much larger clone, so it may be a read error. V and J are TRBV29-1 and TRBJ2-3, with 10 nucleotides matching TRBD2. The CDR3 runs to 19 residues. Trimming removed 2 bases from V and 7 bases from J; junction bases left unmatched: 21. Germline CDR1 is SQVTM and CDR2 is ANQGSEA. CDR3 coding DNA: TGCAGCGTTGAAACCCCTTGGGGTGAGCCAGCGGGAGGGAGACATACGCAGTATTTT. Its protein is CSVETPWGEPAGGRHTQYF.

This clonotype rates as medium-sized. The chain carries TRBV7-9 and TRBJ1-6; TRBD1 matches 9 bases. Per the germline V gene, CDR1 is SEHNR and CDR2 is FQNEAQ (reference sequence). The CDR3 contains 15 residues. Trimming cost V 6 bases and J 8 bases; bases outside gene matches: 8. For the CDR3, the DNA is TGTGCCAGCAGTACCTGGGACAGGGCTGATTCACCCCTCCACTTT. This gives the protein CASSTWDRADSPLHF.

This clonotype is classed as medium-sized. The genes are TRBV4-1 and TRBJ1-5, with D unclear. Trimming left V 0 bases short and J 6 bases short, with 9 bases between. The CDR3 covers 14 residues. CDR1 and CDR2 from the germline V gene are MGHRA and YSYEKL. The CDR3 bases are TGCGCCAGCAGCCAAGATCTAGGGATTCAGCCCCAGCATTTT. It is translated as CASSQDLGIQPQHF.

Judged by abundance, this clonotype is medium-sized. The J gene is TRBJ2-3, the V gene TRBV10-3; 7 bases map to TRBD2. This CDR3 comprises 16 residues. The V and J ends lost 0 bases and 6 bases, in that order; junction bases with no gene match: 9. The germline V gene encodes CDR1 ENHRY and CDR2 SYGVKD. The CDR3 loop is CAISESAGLYRDTQYF. CDR3 in DNA: TGTGCCATCAGTGAGTCAGCGGGACTATACAGGGATACGCAGTATTTT.

This clonotype counts as medium-sized. The chain is built from TRBV4-3 and TRBJ2-7; 7 bases align to TRBD2. The CDR3 is made up of 14 amino acids. J gave up 7 bases and V 4 bases, and 10 bases lay outside the gene matches. Germline V gene data show CDR1 as LGHNA and CDR2 as YSLEER. CDR3 region: CASSPAGRAEEQYF. The CDR3 DNA is TGCGCCAGCAGCCCCGCGGGGAGGGCTGAGGAGCAGTACTTC.

The V gene is TRBV11-2, the J gene TRBJ2-3; D may be TRBD1 (6 bases). Trimming cost V 5 bases and J 4 bases, with 10 bases left between them. The CDR3 contains 13 residues. The V gene's germline CDR1 is SGHAT and CDR2 FQNNGV. CDR3 nucleotide sequence: TGTGCCAGCAGCGCCCCAGGGGCAGATACGCAGTATTTT. Amino acids: CASSAPGADTQYF.

Many counts were recorded for this clonotype. In DNA form, the CDR3 reads TGTGCCAGCAGTTTTGCGCAGGGGGGTTGGAACACCGGGGAGCTGTTTTTT. Its protein product is CASSFAQGGWNTGELFF. The chain is built from TRBV27 and TRBJ2-2; the D gene is possibly TRBD1 (7 bases). The CDR3 totals 17 residues. Germline V lookup: CDR1 MNHEY, CDR2 SMNVEV (reference sequence). The V and J ends lost 3 bases and 1 base respectively, with 15 bases between them.

This clonotype was counted many times. The V and J genes are TRBV27 and TRBJ2-3; 7 bases align to TRBD2. Germline V gene lookup returns CDR1 MNHEY and CDR2 SMNVEV (reference sequence). V shed 2 bases and J 2 bases; nucleotides not matched to a gene: 7. This CDR3 spans 16 amino acids. The CDR3 protein is CASSLGASGVTDTQYF. CDR3 bases: TGTGCCAGCAGTTTAGGGGCTAGCGGCGTCACAGATACGCAGTATTTT.

With respect to this clonotype: This could be a read error, since a much larger clone is one nucleotide away. J is TRBJ1-2 and V is TRBV28, with TRBD1 matching over 9 bases. The germline gives CDR1 MDHEN, CDR2 SYDVKM. The CDR3 loop spans 14 amino acids. Unmatched junction bases numbered 12, after V lost 11 bases and J lost 5 bases. The CDR3 coding sequence is TGTGCCGGCGGAAGGGACAGGGATAAGTATGGCTACACCTTC. It encodes CAGGRDRDKYGYTF.

By its share, this clonotype is medium-sized. CDR3 coding DNA: TGTGCCAGCAGCCAAGAGGTAGCGGGAGTTAGCACAGATACGCAGTATTTT. It is translated as CASSQEVAGVSTDTQYF. V is TRBV4-2 and J is TRBJ2-3, with 9 bases that match TRBD2. The CDR3 covers 17 residues. Germline V CDR1 and CDR2: LGHNA, YNFKEQ. V trimming: 0 bases; J trimming: 0 bases; junction bases outside the gene matches: 4.

The gene calls are TRBV9 and TRBJ1-2, with 7 bases matching TRBD1. Trimming at V came to 4 bases and at J to 10 bases, leaving 13 bases not matched to a gene. CDR3 length equals 14 residues. Per the germline V gene, CDR1 is SGDLS and CDR2 is YYNGEE. For the CDR3, the DNA is TGTGCCAGCAGCCTGGGGGAGACAGGGATGGTCTACACCTTC. This codes for CASSLGETGMVYTF. The variable domain in full, with the rest retrieved from reference TRBV9 and TRBJ1-2, is DSGVTQTPKHLITATGQRVTLRCSPRSGDLSVYWYQQSLDQGLQFLIQYYNGEERAKGNILERFSAQQFPDLHSELNLSSLELGDSALYFCASSLGETGMVYTFGSGTRLTVV.

This clonotype is termed medium-sized (0.01 to 0.1%). V is TRBV20-1 and J is TRBJ2-7; 7 positions match TRBD1. V lost 2 bases, J lost 9 bases, and 7 bases stayed unmatched. This CDR3 comprises 12 residues. The germline CDR1 and CDR2 sequences are DFQATT and SNEGSKA (reference sequence). In DNA, the CDR3 is TGCAGTGCTAGACAGGGGGTTAGGTGGCAGTACTTC. It specifies CSARQGVRWQYF.

This clonotype is labeled as medium-sized. The chain couples TRBV19 to TRBJ2-2; unclear D gene. Between the trimmed V and J ends, which lost 2 bases and 8 bases, there was a span of 18 bases. The germline CDR1 and CDR2 sequences are LNHDA and SQIVND (reference sequence). CDR3 length equals 16 residues. The CDR3 coding sequence is TGTGCCAGTAGTATAAACGGATATGGGGTCGCTGGGGAGCTGTTTTTT. It is translated as CASSINGYGVAGELFF.

The table lists this clonotype with a few counts. This sequence joins TRBV12-3 or TRBV12-4 and TRBJ2-3; unclear D gene. This CDR3 comprises 17 residues. Deletions cut 1 base from V and 7 bases from J, with 21 bases between. CDR3 coding DNA: TGTGCCAGCAGTTTAGTCTTTTCTTCTGGGGTCTGGTATACGCAGTATTTT. It is translated as CASSLVFSSGVWYTQYF.

This clonotype was detected ten times or more. The chain links TRBV2 to TRBJ2-1; 9 bases match TRBD2. The germline CDR1 and CDR2 sequences are SNHLY and FYNNEI. The length of the CDR3 is 14 residues. The junction had 7 bases not matched to a gene; V was cut back by 3 bases and J by 10 bases. Written as DNA, the CDR3 is TGTGCCAGCAGTGACCCTCTAGCGGGGAGCGAGCAGTTCTTC. Its translation is CASSDPLAGSEQFF.

This clonotype is labeled medium-sized (0.01 to 0.1%). The genes are TRBV10-2 and TRBJ1-3; D uncertain. Germline CDR1 and CDR2: WSHSY and SAAADI. Trimming stripped 7 bases from V and 0 bases from J, with 13 bases between. The CDR3 length is 15 residues. CDR3 protein: CASTDWGGSGNTIYF. CDR3 DNA sequence: TGCGCCAGCACTGACTGGGGAGGCTCTGGAAACACCATATATTTT.

This clonotype occurred many times. The J gene is TRBJ1-2, the V gene TRBV19; 8 positions agree with TRBD1. Germline CDR1 reads LNHDA; CDR2 reads SQIVND (reference sequence). The length of the CDR3 is 13 residues. With 10 bases clipped from V and 7 bases from J, the junction kept 11 bases outside the gene matches. In DNA, the CDR3 is TGTGCCACCACGGACAGGGCAACTTCTGGCTACACCTTC. It specifies CATTDRATSGYTF.

This clonotype was seen repeatedly, ten times or more. The J gene is TRBJ2-2, the V gene TRBV2; 13 bases map to TRBD2. The germline CDR1 and CDR2 sequences are SNHLY and FYNNEI. The CDR3 loop spans 18 amino acids. V lost 2 bases and J lost 1; bases outside the gene matches: 4. The CDR3 region has the DNA TGTGCCAGCAGTGAATCCGGGACTAGCGGGGAGAACACCGGGGAGCTGTTTTTT. This gives the protein CASSESGTSGENTGELFF.

This clonotype came up many times. The chain combines TRBV3-1 with TRBJ2-7, with a possible D match to TRBD2 (5 bases). The CDR3 loop spans 17 amino acids. Trimming removed 2 bases from V and 3 bases from J, with 20 bases in between. Germline V gene lookup returns CDR1 LGHDT and CDR2 YNNKEL (reference sequence). CDR3 in DNA: TGTGCCAGCAGCCAAACAAGACAAGGCGACTACCTCTACGAGCAGTACTTC. As protein: CASSQTRQGDYLYEQYF.

Comments on this clonotype: This may be a read error: a much more frequent sequence differs by one nucleotide. This chain connects TRBV19 to TRBJ1-3; unclear D gene. Germline assignment: CDR1 LNHDA and CDR2 SQIVND (reference sequence). The V and J ends lost 5 bases and 2 bases respectively, with 13 bases between them. The CDR3 extends over 15 amino acids. CDR3 region: CASSAPPGPGNTIYF. The CDR3 DNA follows: TGTGCCAGTAGTGCCCCGCCTGGGCCTGGAAACACCATATATTTT. The full variable domain, in which reference TRBV19 and TRBJ1-3 provide the parts outside the CDR3, is DGGITQSPKYLFRKEGQNVTLSCEQNLNHDAMYWYRQDPGQGLRLIYYSQIVNDFQKGDIAEGYSVSREKKESFPLTVTSAQKNPTAFYLCASSAPPGPGNTIYFGEGSWLTVV.

This clonotype was seen many times. V usage is TRBV7-2 and J usage is TRBJ2-7; D might be TRBD2 (6 bases). Trimming took 1 base from V and 2 from J, leaving 6 bases between them. Germline CDR1 and CDR2: SGHTA and FQGNSA. The CDR3 has 13 residues. CDR3 sequence: CASSLGLAYEQYF. In DNA, the CDR3 is TGTGCCAGCAGCTTAGGACTAGCCTACGAGCAGTACTTC.

This clonotype has at least ten counts. V usage is TRBV7-6 and J usage is TRBJ2-7; D not certain. Germline CDR1 and CDR2: SGHVS and FNYEAQ. The ends were cut back, 5 bases at V and 7 bases at J, with 12 bases in the middle. The CDR3 totals 12 residues. The CDR3 DNA reads as TGTGCCAGCAGCGACGACCTGGGGGAGCAGTACTTC. It is translated as CASSDDLGEQYF.

In the case of this clonotype: Likely a read error: the CDR3 ends without its conserved phenylalanine or tryptophan. The chain uses TRBV12-5 and TRBJ2-7, with D maybe TRBD2 (5 bases). Germline values: CDR1 LGHNT, CDR2 FRNRAP. The V and J ends lost 7 bases and 0 bases respectively, with 13 bases between them. This CDR3 comprises 14 residues. The CDR3, as DNA: TGTGCTAGTGATTTTTCGGGGATCTCCTACGAGCAGTACCTC. This encodes CASDFSGISYEQYL.

At least ten counts were recorded for this clonotype. CDR3 sequence: CASSLPTAPNTGELFF. The CDR3 region has the DNA TGTGCCAGCAGCTTACCGACTGCCCCGAACACCGGGGAGCTGTTTTTT. The chain couples TRBV7-9 to TRBJ2-2; D gene unclear. CDR3 length equals 16 residues. Germline-derived CDR1 and CDR2 are SEHNR and FQNEAQ (reference sequence). The V gene lost 2 bases and the J gene lost 0 bases, with 10 bases spanning the gap.